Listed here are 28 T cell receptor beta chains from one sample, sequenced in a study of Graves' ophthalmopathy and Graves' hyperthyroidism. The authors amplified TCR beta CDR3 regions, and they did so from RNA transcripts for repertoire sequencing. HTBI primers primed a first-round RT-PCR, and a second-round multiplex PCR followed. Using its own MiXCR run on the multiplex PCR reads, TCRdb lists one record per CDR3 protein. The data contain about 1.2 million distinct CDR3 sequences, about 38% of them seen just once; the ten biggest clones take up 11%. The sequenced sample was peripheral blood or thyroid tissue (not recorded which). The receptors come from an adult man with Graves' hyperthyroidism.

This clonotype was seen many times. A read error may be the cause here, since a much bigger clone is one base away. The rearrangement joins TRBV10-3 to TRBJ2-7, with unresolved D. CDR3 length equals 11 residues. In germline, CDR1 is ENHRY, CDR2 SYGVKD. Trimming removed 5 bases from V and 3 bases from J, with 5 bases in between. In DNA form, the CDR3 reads TGTGCCATCAGTCCAGGCTACGAGCAGTACTTC. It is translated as CAISPGYEQYF.

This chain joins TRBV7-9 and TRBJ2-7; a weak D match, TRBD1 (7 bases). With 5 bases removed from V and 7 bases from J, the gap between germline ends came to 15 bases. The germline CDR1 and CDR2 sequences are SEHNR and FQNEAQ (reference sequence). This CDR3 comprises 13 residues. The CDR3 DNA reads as TGTGCCAGCAGCGGACAGGAGGGTCTGGAGCAGTACTTC. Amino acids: CASSGQEGLEQYF.

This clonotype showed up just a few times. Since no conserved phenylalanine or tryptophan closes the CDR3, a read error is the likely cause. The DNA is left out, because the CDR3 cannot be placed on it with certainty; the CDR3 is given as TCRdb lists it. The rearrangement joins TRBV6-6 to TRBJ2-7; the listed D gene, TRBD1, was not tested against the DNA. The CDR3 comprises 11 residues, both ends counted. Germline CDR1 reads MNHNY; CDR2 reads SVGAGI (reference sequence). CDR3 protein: CASSPPGPILI.

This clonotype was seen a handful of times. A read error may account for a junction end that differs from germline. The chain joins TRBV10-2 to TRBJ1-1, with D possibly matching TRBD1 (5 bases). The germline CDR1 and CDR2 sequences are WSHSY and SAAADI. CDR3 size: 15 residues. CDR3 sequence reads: CASSQGATENTEAFF. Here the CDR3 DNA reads TGTGCCAGCAGCCAAGGTGCGACAGAGAACACTGAAGCTTTCTTT.

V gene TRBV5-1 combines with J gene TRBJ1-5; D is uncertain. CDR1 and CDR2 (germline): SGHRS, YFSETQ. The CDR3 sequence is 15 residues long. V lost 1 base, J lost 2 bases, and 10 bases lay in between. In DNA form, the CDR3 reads TGCGCCAGCAGCTTGTCCGGCTTTGGCAATCAGCCCCAGCATTTT. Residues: CASSLSGFGNQPQHF.

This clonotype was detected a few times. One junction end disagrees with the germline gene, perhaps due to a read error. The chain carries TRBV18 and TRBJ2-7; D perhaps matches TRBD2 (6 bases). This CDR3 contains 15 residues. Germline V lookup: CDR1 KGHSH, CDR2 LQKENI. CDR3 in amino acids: CTSSPRPRSGDEQYF. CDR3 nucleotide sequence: TGTACCAGCTCACCACGTCCACGGTCGGGGGACGAGCAGTACTTC.

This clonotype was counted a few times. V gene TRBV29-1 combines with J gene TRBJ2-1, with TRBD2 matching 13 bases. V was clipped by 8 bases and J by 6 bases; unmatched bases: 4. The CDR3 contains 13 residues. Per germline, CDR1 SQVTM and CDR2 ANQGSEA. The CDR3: CSSWTSGSNEQFF. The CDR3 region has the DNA TGCAGCTCCTGGACTAGCGGGAGCAATGAGCAGTTCTTC.

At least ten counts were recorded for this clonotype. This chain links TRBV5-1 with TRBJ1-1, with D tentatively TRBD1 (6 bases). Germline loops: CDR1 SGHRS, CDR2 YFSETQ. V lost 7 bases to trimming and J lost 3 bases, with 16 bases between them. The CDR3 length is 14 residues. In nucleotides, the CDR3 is TGCGCCAGCGGAAGGGGGGGATCGGACACTGAAGCTTTCTTT. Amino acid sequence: CASGRGGSDTEAFF.

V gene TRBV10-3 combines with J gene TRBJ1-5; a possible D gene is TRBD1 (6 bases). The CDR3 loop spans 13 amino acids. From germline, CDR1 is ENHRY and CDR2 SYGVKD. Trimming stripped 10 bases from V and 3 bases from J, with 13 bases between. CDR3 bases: TGTGCCACGGGGCGGGACAACAATCAGCCCCAGCATTTT. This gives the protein CATGRDNNQPQHF.

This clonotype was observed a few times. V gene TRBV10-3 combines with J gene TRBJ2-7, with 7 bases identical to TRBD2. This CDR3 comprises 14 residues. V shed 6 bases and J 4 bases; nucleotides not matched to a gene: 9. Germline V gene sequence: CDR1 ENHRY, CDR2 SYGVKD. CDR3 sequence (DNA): TGTGCCATCAGGCTAAGCGGGACTGGTTACGAGCAGTACTTC. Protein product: CAIRLSGTGYEQYF.

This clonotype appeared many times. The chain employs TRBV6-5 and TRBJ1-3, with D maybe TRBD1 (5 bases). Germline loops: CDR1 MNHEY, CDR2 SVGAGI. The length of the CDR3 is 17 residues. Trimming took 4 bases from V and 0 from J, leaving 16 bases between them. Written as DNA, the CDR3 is TGTGCCAGCAGTTCGACGCGACAGTCGAGCTCTGGAAACACCATATATTTT. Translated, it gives CASSSTRQSSSGNTIYF.

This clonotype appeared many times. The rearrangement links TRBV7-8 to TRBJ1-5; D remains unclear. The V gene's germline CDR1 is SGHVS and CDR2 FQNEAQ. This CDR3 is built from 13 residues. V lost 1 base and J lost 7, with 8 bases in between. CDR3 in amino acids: CASSLDNGQPQHF. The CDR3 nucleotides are TGTGCCAGCAGCTTAGACAATGGGCAGCCCCAGCATTTT. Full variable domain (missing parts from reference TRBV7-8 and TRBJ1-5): GAGVSQSPRYKVAKRGQDVALRCDPISGHVSLFWYQQALGQGPEFLTYFQNEAQLDKSGLPSDRFFAERPEGSVSTLKIQRTQQEDSAVYLCASSLDNGQPQHFGDGTRLSIL.

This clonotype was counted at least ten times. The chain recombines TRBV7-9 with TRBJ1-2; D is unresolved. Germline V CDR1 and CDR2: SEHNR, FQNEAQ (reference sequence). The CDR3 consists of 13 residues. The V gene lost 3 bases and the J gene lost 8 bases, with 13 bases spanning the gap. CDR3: CASSFGRTQGYTF. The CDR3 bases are TGTGCCAGCAGCTTCGGCAGGACCCAAGGCTACACCTTC.

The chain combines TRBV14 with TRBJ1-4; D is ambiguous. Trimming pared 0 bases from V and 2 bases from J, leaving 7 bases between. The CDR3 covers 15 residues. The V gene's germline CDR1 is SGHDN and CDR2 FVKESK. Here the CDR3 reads CASSQDSSTNEKLFF. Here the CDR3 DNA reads TGTGCCAGCAGCCAAGACAGTTCCACTAATGAAAAACTGTTTTTT.

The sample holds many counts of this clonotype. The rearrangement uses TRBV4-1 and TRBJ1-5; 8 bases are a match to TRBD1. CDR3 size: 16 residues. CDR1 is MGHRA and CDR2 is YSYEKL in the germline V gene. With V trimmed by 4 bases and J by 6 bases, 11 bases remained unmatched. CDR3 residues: CASSRADRGRSQPQHF. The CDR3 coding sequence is TGCGCCAGCAGCCGAGCCGACAGGGGACGATCTCAGCCCCAGCATTTT.

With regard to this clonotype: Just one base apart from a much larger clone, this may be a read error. DNA for the CDR3: TGTGCCAGCAGCCAAGATCGGCCCCCAGCGGAGGGCTACACCTTC. This gives the protein CASSQDRPPAEGYTF. The chain recombines TRBV14 with TRBJ1-2; D gene ambiguous. This CDR3 contains 15 residues. Trimming cost V 0 bases and J 8 bases, with 16 bases left between them. Germline V gene lookup returns CDR1 SGHDN and CDR2 FVKESK.

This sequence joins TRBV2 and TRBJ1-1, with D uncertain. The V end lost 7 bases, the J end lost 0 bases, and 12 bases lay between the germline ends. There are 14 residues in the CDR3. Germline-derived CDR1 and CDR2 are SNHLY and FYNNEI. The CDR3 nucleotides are TGTGCCAGCAAGATGGACGGCATGAACACTGAAGCTTTCTTT. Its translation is CASKMDGMNTEAFF.

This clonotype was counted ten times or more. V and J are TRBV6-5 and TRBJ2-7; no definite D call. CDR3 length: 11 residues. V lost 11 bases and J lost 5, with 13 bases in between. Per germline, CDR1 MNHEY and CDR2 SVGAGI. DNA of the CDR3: TGTGCCGGATCCGTAGAGGACGAGCAGTACTTC. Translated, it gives CAGSVEDEQYF.

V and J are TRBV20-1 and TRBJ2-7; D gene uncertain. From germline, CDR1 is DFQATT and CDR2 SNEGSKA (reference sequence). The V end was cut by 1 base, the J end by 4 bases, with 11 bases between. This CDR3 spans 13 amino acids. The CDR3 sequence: CSARGRVWYEQYF. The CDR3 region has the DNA TGCAGTGCTAGAGGCCGGGTGTGGTACGAGCAGTACTTC.

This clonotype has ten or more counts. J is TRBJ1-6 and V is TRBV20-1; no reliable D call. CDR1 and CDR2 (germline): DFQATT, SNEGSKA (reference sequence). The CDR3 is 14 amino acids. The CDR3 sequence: CSLGPTVYNSPLHF. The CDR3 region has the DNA TGCAGCCTTGGACCGACGGTCTATAATTCACCCCTCCACTTT.

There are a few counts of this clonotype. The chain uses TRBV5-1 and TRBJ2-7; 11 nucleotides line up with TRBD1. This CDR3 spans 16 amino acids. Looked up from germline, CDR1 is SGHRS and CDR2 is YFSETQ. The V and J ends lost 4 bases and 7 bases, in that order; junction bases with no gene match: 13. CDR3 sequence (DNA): TGCGCCAGCAGCATCTCCGGGACAGGGGGTGCCTGGGAGCAGTACTTC. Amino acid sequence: CASSISGTGGAWEQYF. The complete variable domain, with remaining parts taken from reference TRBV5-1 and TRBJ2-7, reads KAGVTQTPRYLIKTRGQQVTLSCSPISGHRSVSWYQQTPGQGLQFLFEYFSETQRNKGNFPGRFSGRQFSNSRSEMNVSTLELGDSALYLCASSISGTGGAWEQYFGPGTRLTVT.

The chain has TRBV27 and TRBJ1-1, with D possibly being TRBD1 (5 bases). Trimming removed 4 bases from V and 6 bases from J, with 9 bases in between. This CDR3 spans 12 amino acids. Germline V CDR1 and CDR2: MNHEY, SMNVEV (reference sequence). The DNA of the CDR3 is TGTGCCAGCAGTTCTGTAGGGGCTGAAGCTTTCTTT. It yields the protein CASSSVGAEAFF.

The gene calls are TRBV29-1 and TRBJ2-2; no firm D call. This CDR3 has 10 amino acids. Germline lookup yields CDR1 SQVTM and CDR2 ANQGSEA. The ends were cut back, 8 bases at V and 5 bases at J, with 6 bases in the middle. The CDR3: CSPRTGELFF. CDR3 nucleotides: TGCAGCCCTCGGACCGGGGAGCTGTTTTTT.

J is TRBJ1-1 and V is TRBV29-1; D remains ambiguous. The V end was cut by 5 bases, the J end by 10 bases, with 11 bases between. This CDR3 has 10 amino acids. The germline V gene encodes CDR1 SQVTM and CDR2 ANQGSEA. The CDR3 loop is CSVRYRGAFF. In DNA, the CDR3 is TGCAGCGTTCGCTATCGTGGAGCTTTCTTT.

Here the CDR3 DNA reads TGCAGTGCTAGAGATCCCAGGACCCAGTACTTC. Its protein product is CSARDPRTQYF. The chain is built from TRBV20-1 and TRBJ2-5; D is unclear. From germline, CDR1 is DFQATT and CDR2 SNEGSKA (reference sequence). The CDR3 is made up of 11 amino acids. The V end was cut by 0 bases, the J end by 7 bases, with 6 bases between.

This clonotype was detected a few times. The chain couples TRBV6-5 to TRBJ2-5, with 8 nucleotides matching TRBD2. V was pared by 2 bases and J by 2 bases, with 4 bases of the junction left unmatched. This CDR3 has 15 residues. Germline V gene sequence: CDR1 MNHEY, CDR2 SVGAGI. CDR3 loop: CASSYLSSGQETQYF. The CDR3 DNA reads TGTGCCAGCAGTTACCTGTCTAGCGGGCAAGAGACCCAGTACTTC.

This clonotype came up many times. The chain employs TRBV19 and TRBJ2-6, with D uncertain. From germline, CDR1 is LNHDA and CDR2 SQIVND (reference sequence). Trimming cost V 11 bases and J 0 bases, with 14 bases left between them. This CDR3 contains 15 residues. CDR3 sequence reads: CAGRATSSGANVLTF. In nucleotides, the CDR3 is TGTGCCGGGCGTGCCACGAGCTCTGGGGCCAACGTCCTGACTTTC.

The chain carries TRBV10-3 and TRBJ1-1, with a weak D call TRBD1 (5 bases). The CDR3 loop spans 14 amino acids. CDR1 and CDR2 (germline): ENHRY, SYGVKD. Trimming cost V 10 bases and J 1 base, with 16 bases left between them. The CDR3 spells CATTLDSENTEAFF. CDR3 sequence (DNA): TGTGCCACGACACTTGACAGTGAGAACACTGAAGCTTTCTTT.